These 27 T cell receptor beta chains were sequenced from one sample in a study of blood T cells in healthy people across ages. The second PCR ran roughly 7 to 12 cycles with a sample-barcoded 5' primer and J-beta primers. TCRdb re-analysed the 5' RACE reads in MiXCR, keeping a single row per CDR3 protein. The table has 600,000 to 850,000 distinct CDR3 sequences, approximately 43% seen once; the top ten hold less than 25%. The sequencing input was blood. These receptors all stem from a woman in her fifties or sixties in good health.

This chain's CDR3 is CGALAGSPGELFF. Here the CDR3 DNA reads TGCGGCGCCTTAGCGGGCTCTCCCGGGGAGCTGTTTTTT. V is TRBV29-1 and J is TRBJ2-2, with 7 bases matching TRBD2. The germline V gene has CDR1 SQVTM and CDR2 ANQGSEA. The CDR3 is 13 amino acids.

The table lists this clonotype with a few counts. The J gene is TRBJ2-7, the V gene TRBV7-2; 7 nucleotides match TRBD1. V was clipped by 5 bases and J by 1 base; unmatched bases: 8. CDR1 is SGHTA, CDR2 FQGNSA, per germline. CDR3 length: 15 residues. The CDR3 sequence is CASSPNRGSSYEQYF. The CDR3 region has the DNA TGTGCCAGCAGCCCGAACAGGGGTTCTTCCTACGAGCAGTACTTC.

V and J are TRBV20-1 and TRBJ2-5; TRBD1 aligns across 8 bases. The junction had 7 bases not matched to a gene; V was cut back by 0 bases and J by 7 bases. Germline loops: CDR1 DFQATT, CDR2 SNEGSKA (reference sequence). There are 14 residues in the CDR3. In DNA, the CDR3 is TGCAGTGCTAGAGAGGGTCAGGGGGCCGCGACCCAGTACTTC. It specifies CSAREGQGAATQYF.

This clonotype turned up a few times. The CDR3, as DNA: TGTGCCAGCAGCCAAGGAGGGACTAGCGGGAAGAGTGAGCAGTTCTTC. Protein sequence: CASSQGGTSGKSEQFF. The chain links TRBV9 to TRBJ2-1; TRBD2 agrees at 13 bases. The CDR3 has 16 residues. Germline V lookup: CDR1 SGDLS, CDR2 YYNGEE. J was trimmed by 9 bases and V by 4 bases; bases with no gene match: 10. The complete variable domain, with remaining parts taken from reference TRBV9 and TRBJ2-1, reads DSGVTQTPKHLITATGQRVTLRCSPRSGDLSVYWYQQSLDQGLQFLIQYYNGEERAKGNILERFSAQQFPDLHSELNLSSLELGDSALYFCASSQGGTSGKSEQFFGPGTRLTVL.

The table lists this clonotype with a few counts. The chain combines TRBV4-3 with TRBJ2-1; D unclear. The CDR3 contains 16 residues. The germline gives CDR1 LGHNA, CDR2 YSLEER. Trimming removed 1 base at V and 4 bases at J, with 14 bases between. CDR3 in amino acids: CASSQGLHPRYNEQFF. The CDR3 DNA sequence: TGCGCCAGCAGCCAAGGGCTCCACCCACGATACAATGAGCAGTTCTTC.

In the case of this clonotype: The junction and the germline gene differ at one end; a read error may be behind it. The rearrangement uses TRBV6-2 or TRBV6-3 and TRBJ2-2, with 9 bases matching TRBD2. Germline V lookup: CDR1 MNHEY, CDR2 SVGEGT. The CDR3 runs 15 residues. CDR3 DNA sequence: TGTGCCAGCAGTTCCGGGACTAGCAGCACCGGGGAGCTGCTTTTT. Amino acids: CASSSGTSSTGELLF.

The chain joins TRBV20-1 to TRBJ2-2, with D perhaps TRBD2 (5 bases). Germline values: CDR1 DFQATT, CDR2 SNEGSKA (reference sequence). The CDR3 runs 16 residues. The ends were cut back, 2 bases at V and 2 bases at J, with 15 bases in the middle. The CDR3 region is CSARLDFGVNTGELFF. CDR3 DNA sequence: TGCAGTGCTAGACTGGATTTCGGGGTTAACACCGGGGAGCTGTTTTTT.

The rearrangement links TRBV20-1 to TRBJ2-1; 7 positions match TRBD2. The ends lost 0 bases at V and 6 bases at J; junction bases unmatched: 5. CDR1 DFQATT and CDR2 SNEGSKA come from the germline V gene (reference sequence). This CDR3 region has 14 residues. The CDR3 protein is CSARDSGGSNEQFF. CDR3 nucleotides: TGCAGTGCTAGAGACTCCGGCGGGAGCAATGAGCAGTTCTTC.

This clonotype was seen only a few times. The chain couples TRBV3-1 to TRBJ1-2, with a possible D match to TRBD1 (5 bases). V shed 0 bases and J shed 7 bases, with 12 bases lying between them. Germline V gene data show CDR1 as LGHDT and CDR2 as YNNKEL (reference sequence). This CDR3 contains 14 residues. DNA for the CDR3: TGTGCCAGCAGCCAAGATGGGGGGGTAGCTGGCTACACCTTC. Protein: CASSQDGGVAGYTF.

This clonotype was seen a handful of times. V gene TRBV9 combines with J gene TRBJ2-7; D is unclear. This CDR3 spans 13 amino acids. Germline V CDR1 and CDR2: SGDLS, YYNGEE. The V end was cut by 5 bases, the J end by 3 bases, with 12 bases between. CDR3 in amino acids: CASSLDGDYEQYF. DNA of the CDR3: TGTGCCAGCAGTTTGGACGGAGACTACGAGCAGTACTTC.

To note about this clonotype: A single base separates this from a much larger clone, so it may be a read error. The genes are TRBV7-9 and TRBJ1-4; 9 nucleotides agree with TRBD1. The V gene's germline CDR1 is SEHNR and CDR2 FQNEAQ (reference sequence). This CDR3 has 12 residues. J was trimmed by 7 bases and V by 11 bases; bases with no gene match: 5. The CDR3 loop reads CACGQGFEKLFF. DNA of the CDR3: TGTGCCTGCGGACAGGGGTTTGAAAAACTGTTTTTT. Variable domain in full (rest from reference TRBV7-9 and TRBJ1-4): DTGVSQNPRHKITKRGQNVTFRCDPISEHNRLYWYRQTLGQGPEFLTYFQNEAQLEKSRLLSDRFSAERPKGSFSTLEIQRTEQGDSAMYLCACGQGFEKLFFGSGTQLSVL.

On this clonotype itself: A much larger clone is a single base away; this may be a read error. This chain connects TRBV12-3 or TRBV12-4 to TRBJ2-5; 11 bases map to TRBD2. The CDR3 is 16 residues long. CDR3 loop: CAGSSEASGRTKTQYF. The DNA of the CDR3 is TGTGCCGGCAGTTCCGAGGCTAGCGGGAGGACAAAGACCCAGTACTTC.

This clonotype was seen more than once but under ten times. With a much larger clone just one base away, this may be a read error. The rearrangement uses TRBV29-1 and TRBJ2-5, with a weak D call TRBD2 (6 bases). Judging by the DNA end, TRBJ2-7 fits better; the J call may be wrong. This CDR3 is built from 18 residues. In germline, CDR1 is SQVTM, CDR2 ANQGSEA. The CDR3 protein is CSVEGTTAIGGDWYEQYF. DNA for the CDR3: TGCAGCGTTGAAGGGACCACCGCCATCGGGGGAGACTGGTACGAGCAGTACTTC.

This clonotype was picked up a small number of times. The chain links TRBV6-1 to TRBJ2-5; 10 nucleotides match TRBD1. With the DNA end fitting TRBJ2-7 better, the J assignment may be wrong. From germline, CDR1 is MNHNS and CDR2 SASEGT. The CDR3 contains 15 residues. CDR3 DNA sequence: TGTGCCAGCAGCCCTGGACAGGGGGTATTTTACGAGCAGTACTTC. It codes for CASSPGQGVFYEQYF.

The CDR3 region has the DNA TGTGCCAGCAGCTTAGTACTCGCGGAAGCTTTCTTT. It encodes CASSLVLAEAFF. The chain employs TRBV7-9 and TRBJ1-1; D not resolved. V shed 1 base and J shed 8 bases, with 8 bases lying between them. CDR1 is SEHNR and CDR2 is FQNEAQ in the germline V gene (reference sequence). The CDR3 is 12 amino acids.

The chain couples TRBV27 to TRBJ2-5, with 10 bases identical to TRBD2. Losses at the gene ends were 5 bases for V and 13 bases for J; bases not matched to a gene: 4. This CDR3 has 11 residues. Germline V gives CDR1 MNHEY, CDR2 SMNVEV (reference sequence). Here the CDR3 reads CASSEREGLYF. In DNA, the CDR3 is TGTGCCAGCAGTGAGCGGGAGGGTCTGTACTTC.

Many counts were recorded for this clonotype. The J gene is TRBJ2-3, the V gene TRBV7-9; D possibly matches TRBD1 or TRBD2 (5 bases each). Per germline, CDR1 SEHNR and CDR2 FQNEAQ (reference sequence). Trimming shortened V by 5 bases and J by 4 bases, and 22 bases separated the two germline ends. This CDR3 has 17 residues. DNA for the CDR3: TGTGCCAGCAGCCCCCTGACGGGACGCCGAGGGGCAGATACGCAGTATTTT. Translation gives CASSPLTGRRGADTQYF.

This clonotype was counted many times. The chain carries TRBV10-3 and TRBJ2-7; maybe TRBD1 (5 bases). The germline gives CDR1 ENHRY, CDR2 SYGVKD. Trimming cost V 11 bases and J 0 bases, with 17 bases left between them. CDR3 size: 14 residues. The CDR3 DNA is TGTGCCGCCGGAAAGGGGCAGCCCTCCTACGAGCAGTACTTC. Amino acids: CAAGKGQPSYEQYF.

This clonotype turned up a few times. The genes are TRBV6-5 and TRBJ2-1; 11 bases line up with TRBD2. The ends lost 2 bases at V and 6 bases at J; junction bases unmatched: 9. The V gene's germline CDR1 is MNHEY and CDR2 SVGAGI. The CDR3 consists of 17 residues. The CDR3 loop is CASSYVAGGPMGNEQFF. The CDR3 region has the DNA TGTGCCAGCAGTTACGTAGCGGGAGGGCCAATGGGCAATGAGCAGTTCTTC.

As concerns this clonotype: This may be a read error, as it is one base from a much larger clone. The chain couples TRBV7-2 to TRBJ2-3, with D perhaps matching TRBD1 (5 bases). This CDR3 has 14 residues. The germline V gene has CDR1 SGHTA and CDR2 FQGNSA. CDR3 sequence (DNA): TGTGCCTGCAGCCCCAACCAAGGGGCGGATACGCAGTATTTT. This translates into CACSPNQGADTQYF.

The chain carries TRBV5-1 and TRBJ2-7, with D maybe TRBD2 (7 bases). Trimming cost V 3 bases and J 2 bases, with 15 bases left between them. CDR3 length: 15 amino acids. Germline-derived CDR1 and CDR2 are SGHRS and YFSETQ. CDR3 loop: CASSWGGGMTYEQYF. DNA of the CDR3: TGCGCCAGCAGCTGGGGAGGGGGAATGACCTACGAGCAGTACTTC.

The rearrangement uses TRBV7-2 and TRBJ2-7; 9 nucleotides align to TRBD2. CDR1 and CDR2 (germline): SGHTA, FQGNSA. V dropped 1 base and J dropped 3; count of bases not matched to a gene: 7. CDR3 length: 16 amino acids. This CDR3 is CASSLVWTSVHYEQYF. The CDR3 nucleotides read TGTGCCAGCAGCTTAGTTTGGACTAGCGTCCACTACGAGCAGTACTTC.

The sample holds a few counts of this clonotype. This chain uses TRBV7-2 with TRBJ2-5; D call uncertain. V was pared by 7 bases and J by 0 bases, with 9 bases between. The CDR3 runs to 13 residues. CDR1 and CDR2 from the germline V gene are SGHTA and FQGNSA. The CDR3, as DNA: TGTGCCAGCAAGTATACCAACCAAGAGACCCAGTACTTC. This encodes CASKYTNQETQYF.

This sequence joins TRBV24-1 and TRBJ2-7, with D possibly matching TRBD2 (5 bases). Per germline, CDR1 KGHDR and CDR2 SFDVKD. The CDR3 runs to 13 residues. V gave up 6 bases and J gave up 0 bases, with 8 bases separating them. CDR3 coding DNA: TGTGCCACCAGTCAAGGGAGCTCCTACGAGCAGTACTTC. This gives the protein CATSQGSSYEQYF.

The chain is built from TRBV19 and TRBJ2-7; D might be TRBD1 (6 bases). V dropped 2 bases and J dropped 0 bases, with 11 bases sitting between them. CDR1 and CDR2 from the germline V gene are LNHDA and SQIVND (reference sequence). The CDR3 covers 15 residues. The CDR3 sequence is CASSITGTRSYEQYF. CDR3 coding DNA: TGTGCCAGTAGTATAACAGGGACCCGCTCCTACGAGCAGTACTTC. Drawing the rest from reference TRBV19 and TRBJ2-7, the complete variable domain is DGGITQSPKYLFRKEGQNVTLSCEQNLNHDAMYWYRQDPGQGLRLIYYSQIVNDFQKGDIAEGYSVSREKKESFPLTVTSAQKNPTAFYLCASSITGTRSYEQYFGPGTRLTVT.

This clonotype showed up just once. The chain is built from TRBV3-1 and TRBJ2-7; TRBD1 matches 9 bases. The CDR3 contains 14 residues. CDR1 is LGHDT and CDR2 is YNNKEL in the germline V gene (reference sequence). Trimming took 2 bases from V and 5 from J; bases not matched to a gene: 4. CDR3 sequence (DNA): TGTGCCAGCAGCCAACCTAACAGGGGGCACGAGCAGTACTTC. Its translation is CASSQPNRGHEQYF.

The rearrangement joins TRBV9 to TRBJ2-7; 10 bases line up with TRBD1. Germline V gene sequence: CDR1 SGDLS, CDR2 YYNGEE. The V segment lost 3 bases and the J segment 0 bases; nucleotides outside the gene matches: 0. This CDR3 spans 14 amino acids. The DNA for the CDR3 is TGTGCCAGCAGCGGACAGGGGGCCTCCTACGAGCAGTACTTC. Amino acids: CASSGQGASYEQYF.